This record concerns one T cell receptor (beta chain) sequence. Sequencing was performed with immunoSEQ multiplex PCR; in TCRdb, only in-frame clones are kept and a portion is missing. Altogether around 150,000 clones are present, 95% to 97% being singletons, with the ten largest covering roughly 1%. The data are from a study of cytomegalovirus exposure and HLA in healthy donors. The TCR comes from a young woman in good health and CMV-seronegative. What was sequenced was PBMCs.

The CDR3 protein is CASSPQGLSPDGYTF. The CDR3 region has the DNA TGTGCCAGCAGCCCTCAGGGGCTATCCCCCGATGGCTACACCTTC. The gene calls are TRBV7-6 and TRBJ1-2; tentatively, D is TRBD1 (6 bases). The length of the CDR3 is 15 residues. Per the germline V gene, CDR1 is SGHVS and CDR2 is FNYEAQ. Trimming took off 5 bases at V and 6 bases at J, with 19 bases between the two ends.